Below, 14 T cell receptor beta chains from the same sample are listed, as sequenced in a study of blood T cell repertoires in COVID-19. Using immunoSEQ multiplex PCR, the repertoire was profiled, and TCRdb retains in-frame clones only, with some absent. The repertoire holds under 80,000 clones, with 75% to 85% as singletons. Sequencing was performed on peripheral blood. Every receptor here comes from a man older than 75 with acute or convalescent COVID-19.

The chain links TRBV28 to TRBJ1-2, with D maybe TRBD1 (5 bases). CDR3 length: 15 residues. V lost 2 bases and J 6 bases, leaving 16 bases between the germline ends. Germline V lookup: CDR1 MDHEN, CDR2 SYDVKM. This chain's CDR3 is CASSLGAGTWDGYTF. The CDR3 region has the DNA TGTGCCAGCAGTTTAGGGGCCGGGACTTGGGATGGCTACACCTTC.

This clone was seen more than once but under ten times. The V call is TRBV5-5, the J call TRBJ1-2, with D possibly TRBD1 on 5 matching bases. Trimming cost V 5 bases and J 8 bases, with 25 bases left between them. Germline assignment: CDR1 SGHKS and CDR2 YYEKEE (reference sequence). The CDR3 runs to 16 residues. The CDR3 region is CASRSFGGEVASGYTF. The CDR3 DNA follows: TGTGCCAGCAGATCTTTCGGGGGAGAGGTCGCGAGCGGCTACACCTTC.

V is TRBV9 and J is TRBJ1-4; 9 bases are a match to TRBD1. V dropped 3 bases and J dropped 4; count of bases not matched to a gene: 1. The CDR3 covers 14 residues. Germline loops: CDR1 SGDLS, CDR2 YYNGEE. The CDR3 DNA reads TGTGCCAGCAGCGCGACAGGGGGTAATGAAAAACTGTTTTTT. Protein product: CASSATGGNEKLFF.

This chain's CDR3 is CASSLDRGGEQFF. Here the CDR3 DNA reads TGCGCCAGCAGCCTAGACAGGGGCGGTGAGCAGTTCTTC. The chain couples TRBV4-1 to TRBJ2-1, with 8 bases fitting TRBD1. Trimming took 4 bases from V and 9 from J; bases not matched to a gene: 5. CDR3 length: 13 residues. CDR1 and CDR2 from the germline V gene are MGHRA and YSYEKL.

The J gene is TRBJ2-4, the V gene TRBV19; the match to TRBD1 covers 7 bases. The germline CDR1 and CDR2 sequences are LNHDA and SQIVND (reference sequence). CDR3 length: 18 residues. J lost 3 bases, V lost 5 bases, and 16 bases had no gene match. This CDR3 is CASSPIPRTGQSKNIQYF. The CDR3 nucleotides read TGTGCCAGTAGTCCCATCCCTCGGACAGGCCAAAGCAAAAACATTCAGTACTTC.

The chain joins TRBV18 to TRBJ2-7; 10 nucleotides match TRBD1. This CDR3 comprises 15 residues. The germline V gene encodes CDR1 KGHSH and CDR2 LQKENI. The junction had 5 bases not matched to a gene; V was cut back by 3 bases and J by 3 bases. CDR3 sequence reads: CASSPPGQGNYEQYF. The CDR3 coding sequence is TGTGCCAGCTCACCTCCGGGACAGGGGAACTACGAGCAGTACTTC. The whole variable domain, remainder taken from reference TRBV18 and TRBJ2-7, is NAGVMQNPRHLVRRRGQEARLRCSPMKGHSHVYWYRQLPEEGLKFMVYLQKENIIDESGMPKERFSAEFPKEGPSILRIQQVVRGDSAAYFCASSPPGQGNYEQYFGPGTRLTVT.

CDR3: CASSSGQVYEKLFF. The CDR3 nucleotides read TGTGCCAGCAGTTCTGGACAGGTTTATGAAAAACTGTTTTTT. The V and J genes are TRBV6-5 and TRBJ1-4; TRBD1 agrees at 7 bases. Germline CDR1 and CDR2: MNHEY and SVGAGI. V lost 4 bases to trimming and J lost 6 bases; unmatched junction nucleotides: 5. The CDR3 has 14 amino acids.

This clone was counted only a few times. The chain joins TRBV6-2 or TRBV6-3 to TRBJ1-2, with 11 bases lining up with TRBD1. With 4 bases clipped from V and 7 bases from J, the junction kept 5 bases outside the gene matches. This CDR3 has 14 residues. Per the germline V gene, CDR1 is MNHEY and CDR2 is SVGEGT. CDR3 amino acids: CASSSRTGGFGYTF. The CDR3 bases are TGTGCCAGCAGTTCCAGGACAGGGGGCTTTGGCTACACCTTC.

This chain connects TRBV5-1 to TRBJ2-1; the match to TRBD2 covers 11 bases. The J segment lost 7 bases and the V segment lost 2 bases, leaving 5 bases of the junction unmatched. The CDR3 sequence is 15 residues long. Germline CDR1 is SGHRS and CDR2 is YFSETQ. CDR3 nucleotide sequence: TGCGCCAGCAGCTTCACTAGCGGGAGTAAAAATGAGCAGTTCTTC. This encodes CASSFTSGSKNEQFF.

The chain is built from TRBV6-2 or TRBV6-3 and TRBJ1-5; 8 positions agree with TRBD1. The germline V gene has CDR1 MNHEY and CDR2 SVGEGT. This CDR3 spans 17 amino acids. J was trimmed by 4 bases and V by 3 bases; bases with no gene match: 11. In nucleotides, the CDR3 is TGTGCCAGCAGTTATCCCCGGACAGGGACGGAAAATCAGCCCCAGCATTTT. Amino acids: CASSYPRTGTENQPQHF.

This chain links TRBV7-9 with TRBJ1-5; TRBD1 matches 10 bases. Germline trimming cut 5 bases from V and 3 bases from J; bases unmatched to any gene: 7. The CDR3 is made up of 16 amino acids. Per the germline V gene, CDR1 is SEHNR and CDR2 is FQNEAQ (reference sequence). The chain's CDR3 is CASSQTGTGDNQPQHF. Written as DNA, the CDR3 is TGTGCCAGCAGCCAAACCGGGACAGGGGACAATCAGCCCCAGCATTTT.

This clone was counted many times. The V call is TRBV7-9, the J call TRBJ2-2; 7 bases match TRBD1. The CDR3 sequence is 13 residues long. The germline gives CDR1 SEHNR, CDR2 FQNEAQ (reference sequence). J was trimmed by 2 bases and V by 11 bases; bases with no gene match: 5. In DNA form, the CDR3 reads TGTGCCTTTGGACAGGATAACACCGGGGAGCTGTTTTTT. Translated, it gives CAFGQDNTGELFF.

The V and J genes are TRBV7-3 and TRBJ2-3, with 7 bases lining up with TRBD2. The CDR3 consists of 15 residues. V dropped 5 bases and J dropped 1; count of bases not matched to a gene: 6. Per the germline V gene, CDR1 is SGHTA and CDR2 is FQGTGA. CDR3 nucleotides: TGTGCCAGCAGCCCGACTAGCCTCGGCACAGATACGCAGTATTTT. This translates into CASSPTSLGTDTQYF.

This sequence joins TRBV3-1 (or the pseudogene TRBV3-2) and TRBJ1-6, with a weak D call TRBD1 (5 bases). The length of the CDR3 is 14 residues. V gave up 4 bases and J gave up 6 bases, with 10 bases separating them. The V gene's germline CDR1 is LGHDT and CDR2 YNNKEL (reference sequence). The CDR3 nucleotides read TGTGCCAGCAGCCTTGGACAATCTAATTCACCCCTCCACTTT. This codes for CASSLGQSNSPLHF.